This entry features one TCR beta chain sequence. Its antigen remains unidentified. It was by quantitative 5'-RACE with molecular barcodes that TCR beta libraries were made. In TCRdb, the 5' RACE reads were re-called with MiXCR into one record per CDR3 protein. The table includes under 850,000 distinct CDR3 sequences, roughly 20% detected once. This record comes from a study of CD8 T cells in ankylosing spondylitis. Overall study results and limits: There was a TCR beta motif, made of several highly homologous variants, that appeared characteristic of ankylosing spondylitis blood. Significantly higher representation of disease-linked clones was reported for matched ankylosing spondylitis synovial fluid. A number of the motif variants had already been described in reactive arthritis synovial fluid and blood. Clones that were linked to disease were CD8+ and were relatively rare in peripheral blood.

The CDR3 spans 15 residues. The trim removed 3 bases at V and 8 bases at J, leaving 9 bases unmatched. Germline V lookup: CDR1 SGHRS, CDR2 YFSETQ. Material for sequencing was blood, either unsorted or a sorted T cell fraction (not recorded which). This rearrangement joins TRBV5-1 to TRBJ2-1; 9 bases line up with TRBD1. The sequence derives from a male donor with ankylosing spondylitis. The CDR3 DNA follows: TGCGCCAGCAGCTCCGGACAGGGGTCAGGCGATGAGCAGTTCTTC. The encoded protein is CASSSGQGSGDEQFF.